Below are 15 T cell receptor beta chains sequenced from a single sample in a study of identical twins. One entry per CDR3 protein, called by TCRdb with MiXCR from the 5' RACE reads. The sample includes about 690,000 distinct CDR3 sequences, roughly 20% of them seen just once. These sequences were also reported in another study, on T cells expressing NK-cell markers.

The sample consisted of PBMCs. The source is a woman between 18 and 29 years old in good health.

Ten or more counts support this clonotype. The V gene is TRBV7-9, the J gene TRBJ2-4, with TRBD1 identical over 11 bases. Per germline, CDR1 SEHNR and CDR2 FQNEAQ (reference sequence). The CDR3 sequence is 17 residues long. V lost 5 bases, J lost 1 base, and 7 bases stayed unmatched. As DNA, the CDR3 is TGTGCCAGCAGCCCCCGGACAGGGGGCGCGGCCAAAAACATTCAGTACTTC. Its translation: CASSPRTGGAAKNIQYF.

The chain carries TRBV7-2 and TRBJ1-1; the D gene is possibly TRBD1 (5 bases). Deletions cut 11 bases from V and 1 base from J, with 14 bases between. The CDR3 extends over 13 amino acids. Germline V CDR1 and CDR2: SGHTA, FQGNSA. The CDR3 sequence: CADSVQKNTEAFF. DNA of the CDR3: TGTGCCGACAGCGTGCAGAAGAACACTGAAGCTTTCTTT.

This clonotype has just a few counts. CDR3 in amino acids: CASSAVAISYNEQFF. In DNA form, the CDR3 reads TGTGCCAGCAGCGCCGTGGCAATTTCCTACAATGAGCAGTTCTTC. The V gene is TRBV9, the J gene TRBJ2-1; D is unresolved. The CDR3 has 15 residues. Germline CDR1 and CDR2: SGDLS and YYNGEE. V was shortened by 3 bases and J by 1 base, with 11 bases between the two germline ends.

In its sample, this clonotype was seen a few times. J is TRBJ2-5 and V is TRBV12-3 or TRBV12-4, with 11 bases lining up with TRBD2. The CDR3 has 16 amino acids. After removal of 6 bases from V and 0 bases from J, the junction contained 6 bases not matched to a gene. The CDR3 coding sequence is TGTGCCAGCAGCCCTCGGGGACTAGCGGACCAAGAGACCCAGTACTTC. Translating gives CASSPRGLADQETQYF.

On this clonotype: A read error may produce the germline difference seen at one junction end. The chain employs TRBV29-1 and TRBJ2-6; D remains unclear. The germline V gene has CDR1 SQVTM and CDR2 ANQGSEA. This CDR3 region has 13 residues. The CDR3 loop is CSVVSSGANVLTF. The CDR3 DNA is TGCAGTGTTGTTAGCTCTGGGGCCAACGTCCTGACTTTC.

V usage is TRBV5-1 and J usage is TRBJ2-1; maybe TRBD2 (5 bases). V shed 0 bases and J shed 2 bases, with 12 bases lying between them. Germline V gives CDR1 SGHRS, CDR2 YFSETQ. CDR3 size: 16 residues. The DNA of the CDR3 is TGCGCCAGCAGCTTGGGCGGGTCTAGCACCTACAATGAGCAGTTCTTC. Translating it yields CASSLGGSSTYNEQFF.

This clonotype was seen a handful of times. CDR3 sequence (DNA): TGCGCCAGCAGCGAACAGGCCCGTGGTACCTACGAGCAGTACTTC. The encoded protein is CASSEQARGTYEQYF. The chain carries TRBV5-1 and TRBJ2-7; D may be TRBD1 (5 bases). Trimming removed 4 bases from V and 2 bases from J, with 16 bases in between. CDR1 and CDR2 from the germline V gene are SGHRS and YFSETQ. The CDR3 contains 15 residues.

The rearrangement joins TRBV6-1 to TRBJ1-2; D is uncertain. V shed 5 bases and J shed 8 bases, with 15 bases lying between them. Germline CDR1 and CDR2: MNHNS and SASEGT. This CDR3 is 13 amino acids long. In DNA form, the CDR3 reads TGTGCCAGCAGTAAAACCGGGGTGTTGGGCTACACCTTC. Its protein is CASSKTGVLGYTF.

The chain couples TRBV29-1 to TRBJ1-1; 8 bases fit TRBD1. Per germline, CDR1 SQVTM and CDR2 ANQGSEA. The CDR3 runs 13 residues. V gave up 4 bases and J gave up 5 bases; unmatched junction bases: 6. In nucleotides, the CDR3 is TGCAGCGTTGTGGAACAGGGGGGGACTGAAGCTTTCTTT. Protein sequence: CSVVEQGGTEAFF.

The chain combines TRBV20-1 with TRBJ2-1; tentative D call: TRBD2 (6 bases). The V gene's germline CDR1 is DFQATT and CDR2 SNEGSKA (reference sequence). This CDR3 has 13 residues. The CDR3 region is CSIGTGSYNEQFF. Here the CDR3 DNA reads TGCAGCATAGGGACTGGATCCTACAATGAGCAGTTCTTC.

This clonotype was recorded at least ten times. This chain links TRBV20-1 with TRBJ1-5, with 9 bases matching TRBD1. The ends lost 4 bases at V and 0 bases at J; junction bases unmatched: 4. Germline loops: CDR1 DFQATT, CDR2 SNEGSKA (reference sequence). The CDR3 loop spans 15 amino acids. CDR3 region: CSANRGRGSNQPQHF. For the CDR3, the DNA is TGCAGTGCTAACAGGGGGCGAGGTAGCAATCAGCCCCAGCATTTT.

The sample holds one count of this clonotype. A much larger clone differs from this one at a single base, so this may be a read error. CDR3 in DNA: TGCAGTGCCTTCCCTTTGGCGGGGGCAGATACGCAGTATTTT. Translated: CSAFPLAGADTQYF. The rearrangement joins TRBV20-1 to TRBJ2-3; 7 bases match TRBD2. J lost 4 bases, V lost 6 bases, and 10 bases had no gene match. CDR1 is DFQATT and CDR2 is SNEGSKA in the germline V gene (reference sequence). The CDR3 consists of 14 residues.

This clonotype was counted only a few times. The chain employs TRBV10-3 and TRBJ1-5; D unresolved. The CDR3 has 15 residues. Germline V gene data show CDR1 as ENHRY and CDR2 as SYGVKD. The ends were cut back, 4 bases at V and 0 bases at J, with 10 bases in the middle. In DNA form, the CDR3 reads TGTGCCATCAGTGGGTCGGCGGATAGCAATCAGCCCCAGCATTTT. It yields the protein CAISGSADSNQPQHF.

The chain combines TRBV18 with TRBJ2-7; the D gene is possibly TRBD1 (5 bases). This CDR3 spans 11 amino acids. The V gene lost 10 bases and the J gene lost 5 bases, with 12 bases spanning the gap. Germline V lookup: CDR1 KGHSH, CDR2 LQKENI. CDR3 in amino acids: CAILRGDEQYF. The DNA of the CDR3 is TGTGCCATCCTAAGGGGCGACGAGCAGTACTTC.

This clonotype has at least ten counts. The rearrangement links TRBV5-8 to TRBJ1-1, with TRBD1 matching 7 bases. The V gene end was trimmed by 4 bases and the J gene end by 2 bases; junction bases not matched to a gene: 11. The germline V gene encodes CDR1 SGHTS and CDR2 YDEGEE. The CDR3 has 16 amino acids. CDR3 DNA sequence: TGTGCCAGCAGCAAACCGACAGGGCGTACTAACACTGAAGCTTTCTTT. Its protein product is CASSKPTGRTNTEAFF.